The 22 T cell receptor beta chains below all came from one sample that was sequenced in a study of T cells in Graves' hyperthyroidism and ophthalmopathy. RNA transcripts provided the source from which TCR beta CDR3 regions were amplified. HTBI primers were the set used in a first-round RT-PCR of the TCR CDR3. Using its own MiXCR run on the multiplex PCR reads, TCRdb lists one record per CDR3 protein. The table has approximately 410,000 distinct CDR3 sequences, about 15% seen once. The specimen was blood. The receptors were sampled from a man younger than 35 with Graves' ophthalmopathy.

Many counts were recorded for this clonotype. This chain links TRBV7-8 with TRBJ2-3; the match to TRBD2 covers 11 bases. Trimming removed 4 bases from V and 0 bases from J; junction bases left unmatched: 0. Per germline, CDR1 SGHVS and CDR2 FQNEAQ. CDR3 length: 15 amino acids. The CDR3 coding sequence is TGTGCCAGCAGCTGGACTAGCGGGAGCACAGATACGCAGTATTTT. This codes for CASSWTSGSTDTQYF.

The V gene is TRBV10-3, the J gene TRBJ2-3; D gene unclear. CDR1 is ENHRY and CDR2 is SYGVKD in the germline V gene. The CDR3 covers 14 residues. V lost 3 bases, J lost 2 bases, and 9 bases lay in between. The CDR3 is CAISDRLYTDTQYF. The CDR3, as DNA: TGTGCCATCAGTGACCGACTGTACACAGATACGCAGTATTTT.

Many counts were recorded for this clonotype. This chain links TRBV6-5 with TRBJ1-1, with TRBD1 as a possible D gene (5 bases). V was shortened by 0 bases and J by 0 bases, with 17 bases between the two germline ends. The CDR3 consists of 18 residues. CDR1 and CDR2 (germline): MNHEY, SVGAGI. The CDR3 DNA is TGTGCCAGCAGTTACTCGAAGGGGCTGTTCCAAATGAACACTGAAGCTTTCTTT. It codes for CASSYSKGLFQMNTEAFF.

In its sample, this clonotype was seen many times. CDR3 sequence reads: CASSVRDYGYTF. The CDR3 DNA reads TGTGCCAGCTCAGTCCGGGACTATGGCTACACCTTC. The chain recombines TRBV18 with TRBJ1-2; no clear D. In germline, CDR1 is KGHSH, CDR2 LQKENI. V shed 5 bases and J shed 3 bases, with 7 bases lying between them. The CDR3 totals 12 residues.

The chain is built from TRBV12-3 or TRBV12-4 and TRBJ1-1; D gene ambiguous. V lost 7 bases and J lost 11, with 17 bases in between. The CDR3 spans 12 residues. CDR3 loop: CASTPTRPEAFF. The CDR3 DNA sequence: TGTGCCAGCACCCCGACACGGCCGGAGGCTTTCTTT.

In its sample, this clonotype was seen many times. The chain has TRBV27 and TRBJ1-5, with D perhaps matching TRBD1 (5 bases). The CDR3 runs to 13 residues. Trimming shortened V by 7 bases and J by 8 bases, and 15 bases separated the two germline ends. The germline gives CDR1 MNHEY, CDR2 SMNVEV (reference sequence). As DNA, the CDR3 is TGTGCCAGCACAACCGGGGGGATGGAGCCCCAGCATTTT. Amino acid sequence: CASTTGGMEPQHF.

This clonotype was seen many times. V is TRBV11-2 and J is TRBJ1-1; D is ambiguous. Germline V gene sequence: CDR1 SGHAT, CDR2 FQNNGV. The CDR3 runs to 14 residues. Trimming cost V 6 bases and J 0 bases, with 11 bases left between them. CDR3 sequence reads: CASSNFEMNTEAFF. The CDR3 bases are TGTGCCAGCAGTAACTTCGAAATGAACACTGAAGCTTTCTTT.

This clonotype was seen repeatedly, ten times or more. One end of the junction fails to match germline, which may point to a read error. The chain joins TRBV27 to TRBJ1-6; unclear D gene. Germline V gene sequence: CDR1 MNHEY, CDR2 SMNVEV (reference sequence). The CDR3 is made up of 13 amino acids. The CDR3 sequence is CASSLWRNSPLHF. DNA of the CDR3: TGTGCCAGCAGCTTATGGAGGAATTCACCCCTCCACTTT.

This clonotype turned up a few times. The chain links TRBV6-1 to TRBJ1-4; D is possibly TRBD1 (5 bases). Trimming cost V 5 bases and J 4 bases, with 11 bases left between them. CDR3 length equals 14 residues. Germline V gene sequence: CDR1 MNHNS, CDR2 SASEGT. This CDR3 reads CASSTGGGNEKLFF. The CDR3 nucleotides read TGTGCCAGCAGTACCGGGGGGGGTAATGAAAAACTGTTTTTT.

This clonotype was seen at least ten times. This sequence joins TRBV30 and TRBJ2-7; possible D gene TRBD2, 5 bases. CDR3 length equals 12 residues. CDR1 is GTSNPN and CDR2 is SVGIG in the germline V gene (reference sequence). With 4 bases removed from V and 5 bases from J, the gap between germline ends came to 12 bases. CDR3 DNA sequence: TGTGCCTGGACACCGGGATCCAACGAGCAGTACTTC. Translating it yields CAWTPGSNEQYF.

Turning to this clonotype: Just one base apart from a much larger clone, this may be a read error. The chain combines TRBV6-1 with TRBJ2-1, with TRBD2 as a possible D gene (6 bases). The CDR3 is 13 amino acids. The V gene's germline CDR1 is MNHNS and CDR2 SASEGT. The CDR3 region is CASTWTGDNEQSF. The DNA for the CDR3 is TGTGCCAGCACCTGGACGGGAGACAATGAGCAGTCCTTC.

This clonotype was seen repeatedly, ten times or more. The rearrangement links TRBV27 to TRBJ1-1; D is perhaps TRBD1 (6 bases). The CDR3 totals 13 residues. Between the trimmed V and J ends, which lost 5 bases and 11 bases, there was a span of 18 bases. Germline-derived CDR1 and CDR2 are MNHEY and SMNVEV (reference sequence). CDR3 DNA: TGTGCCAGCAGTCCCGAGGGGGGGAAGAGGGCTTTCTTT. Protein product: CASSPEGGKRAFF.

This clonotype was recorded at least ten times. The rearrangement links TRBV20-1 to TRBJ2-5, with D perhaps TRBD2 (6 bases). This CDR3 spans 12 amino acids. Germline values: CDR1 DFQATT, CDR2 SNEGSKA (reference sequence). V dropped 5 bases and J dropped 1 base, with 8 bases sitting between them. This chain's CDR3 is CSAGTFQETQYF. The CDR3 region has the DNA TGCAGTGCTGGGACTTTCCAAGAGACCCAGTACTTC.

This clonotype has at least ten counts. The chain carries TRBV6-1 and TRBJ1-5; 12 bases line up with TRBD1. The length of the CDR3 is 17 residues. The J segment lost 0 bases and the V segment lost 9 bases, leaving 9 bases of the junction unmatched. Germline loops: CDR1 MNHNS, CDR2 SASEGT. The CDR3 reads CASMKGQGAYSNQPQHF. CDR3 coding DNA: TGTGCCAGTATGAAGGGACAGGGGGCTTATAGCAATCAGCCCCAGCATTTT.

This clonotype was seen at least ten times. J is TRBJ2-1 and V is TRBV5-1; 14 bases line up with TRBD2. V gave up 4 bases and J gave up 7 bases; unmatched junction bases: 7. This CDR3 has 16 residues. CDR1 SGHRS and CDR2 YFSETQ come from the germline V gene. DNA for the CDR3: TGCGCCAGCAGCAGTGGGACTAGCGGGAGTAGGAATGAGCAGTTCTTC. Its translation: CASSSGTSGSRNEQFF.

In this sample, this clonotype turned up a few times. This may come from a read error, since a much larger clone is one base off. The chain joins TRBV12-3 or TRBV12-4 to TRBJ2-4; D is undetermined. The CDR3 runs to 13 residues. V dropped 3 bases and J dropped 5 bases, with 8 bases sitting between them. The CDR3 DNA is TGTGCCAGCAGTTTGGCAGCACAAAACATTCAGTACTTC. Translated: CASSLAAQNIQYF.

This clonotype came up many times. The V call is TRBV20-1, the J call TRBJ2-3; D could derive from TRBD1 or TRBD2 (6 bases each). This CDR3 has 15 residues. Germline CDR1 DFQATT, CDR2 SNEGSKA (reference sequence). Trimming stripped 1 base from V and 4 bases from J, with 15 bases between. The CDR3 loop is CSARGRGSLADTQYF. As DNA, the CDR3 is TGCAGTGCTAGAGGGAGGGGGAGTCTCGCAGATACGCAGTATTTT.

This clonotype has only a few counts. This chain uses TRBV19 with TRBJ1-2; D not resolved. The CDR3 covers 14 residues. The V end lost 1 base, the J end lost 2 bases, and 8 bases lay between the germline ends. CDR1 is LNHDA, CDR2 SQIVND, per germline (reference sequence). CDR3 sequence (DNA): TGTGCCAGTAGTATAGGGGCAACGAACTATGGCTACACCTTC. It translates to CASSIGATNYGYTF.

This clonotype was observed many times. V usage is TRBV6-1 and J usage is TRBJ2-7; 8 bases match TRBD1. This CDR3 spans 16 amino acids. Trimming at V came to 5 bases and at J to 3 bases, leaving 12 bases not matched to a gene. From germline, CDR1 is MNHNS and CDR2 SASEGT. The CDR3 region has the DNA TGTGCCAGCAGTTTCCTCGGACAGGGAGGAATCTACGAGCAGTACTTC. This sequence encodes CASSFLGQGGIYEQYF.

The V call is TRBV13, the J call TRBJ1-6; 7 positions match TRBD1. This CDR3 has 18 amino acids. Per the germline V gene, CDR1 is PRHDT and CDR2 is FYEKMQ (reference sequence). With 5 bases clipped from V and 0 bases from J, the junction kept 10 bases outside the gene matches. As DNA, the CDR3 is TGTGCCAGCAGCCCCCGGGACAGCTACTACTCCTATAATTCACCCCTCCACTTT. It translates to CASSPRDSYYSYNSPLHF.

The genes are TRBV12-3 or TRBV12-4 and TRBJ2-7, with 13 bases fitting TRBD2. The ends lost 5 bases at V and 6 bases at J; junction bases unmatched: 4. The CDR3 is made up of 14 amino acids. Here the CDR3 DNA reads TGTGCCAGCAGTAAACTAGCGGGGGGGGGCGAGCAGTACTTC. Protein product: CASSKLAGGGEQYF.

V usage is TRBV19 and J usage is TRBJ2-1; 14 nucleotides match TRBD2. Germline V gene lookup returns CDR1 LNHDA and CDR2 SQIVND (reference sequence). After removal of 5 bases from V and 8 bases from J, the junction contained 2 bases not matched to a gene. The CDR3 has 14 amino acids. The CDR3 DNA follows: TGTGCCAGTAGTCGACTAGCGGGGGGGGATGAGCAGTTCTTC. Translated, it gives CASSRLAGGDEQFF.